This TCR beta chain came from a study of cytomegalovirus exposure and HLA in healthy donors. Study-level background: Approximately 80 million unique TCRs from HLA-typed donors were held in an early data release.

The PCR employed 60 Vbeta primers together with 13 Jbeta primers. Sequencing was performed with immunoSEQ multiplex PCR; in TCRdb, only in-frame clones are kept and a portion is missing. The table shows about 130,000 clones, with roughly 85% occurring only once. Regarding this clone: Its target is unknown.

The CDR3 consists of 16 residues. The V segment lost 5 bases and the J segment 5 bases; nucleotides outside the gene matches: 9. CDR1 MGHDK and CDR2 SYGVNS come from the germline V gene. Notes on the study in general: Presence/absence results assume similar sequencing depth per donor, which may not hold. Exclusion as indistinguishable affected some V segments, including TRBV6-2 and TRBV6-3. Investigators reported around 150 TCR beta chains as tied to cytomegalovirus.

The V and J genes are TRBV25-1 and TRBJ2-2; 9 positions match TRBD1. The TCR comes from a boy aged 5 to 17 in good health and CMV-seronegative. Sequenced input: PBMCs. CDR3 nucleotide sequence: TGTGCCAGCAGTCCCGGGACAGGGTCGGGGACCGGGGAGCTGTTTTTT. Amino acids: CASSPGTGSGTGELFF.